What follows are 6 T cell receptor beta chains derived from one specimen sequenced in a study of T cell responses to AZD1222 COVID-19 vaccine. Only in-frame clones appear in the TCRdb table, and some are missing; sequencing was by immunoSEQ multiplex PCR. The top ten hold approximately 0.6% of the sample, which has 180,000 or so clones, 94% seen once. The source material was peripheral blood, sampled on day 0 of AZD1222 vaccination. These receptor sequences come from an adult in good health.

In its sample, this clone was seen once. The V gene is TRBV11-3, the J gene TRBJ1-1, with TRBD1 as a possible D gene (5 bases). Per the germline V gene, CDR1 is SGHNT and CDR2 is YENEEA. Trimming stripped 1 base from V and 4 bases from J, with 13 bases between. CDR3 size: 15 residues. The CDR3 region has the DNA TGTGCCAGCAGCTTAGGTCAGGGTTCGAGCACTGAAGCTTTCTTT. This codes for CASSLGQGSSTEAFF.

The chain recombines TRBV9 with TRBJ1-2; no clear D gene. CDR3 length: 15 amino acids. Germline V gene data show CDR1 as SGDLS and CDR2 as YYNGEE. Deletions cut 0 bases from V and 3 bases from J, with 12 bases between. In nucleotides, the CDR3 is TGTGCCAGCAGCGTAGACTCTGACGGGGACTATGGCTACACCTTC. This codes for CASSVDSDGDYGYTF.

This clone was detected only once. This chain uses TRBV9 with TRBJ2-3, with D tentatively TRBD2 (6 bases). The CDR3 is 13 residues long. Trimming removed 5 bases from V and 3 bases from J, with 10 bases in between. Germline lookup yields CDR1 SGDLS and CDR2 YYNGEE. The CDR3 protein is CASSSGRTDTQYF. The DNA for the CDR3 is TGTGCCAGCAGTTCGGGGAGGACAGATACGCAGTATTTT.

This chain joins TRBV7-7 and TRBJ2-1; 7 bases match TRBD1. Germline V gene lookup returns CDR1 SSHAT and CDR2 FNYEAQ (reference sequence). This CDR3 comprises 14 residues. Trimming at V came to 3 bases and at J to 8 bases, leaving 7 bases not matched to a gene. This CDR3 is CASSFRQGTDEQFF. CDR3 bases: TGTGCCAGCAGCTTTCGACAGGGAACCGATGAGCAGTTCTTC. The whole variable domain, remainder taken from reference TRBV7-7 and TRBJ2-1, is GAGVSQSPRYKVTKRGQDVTLRCDPISSHATLYWYQQALGQGPEFLTYFNYEAQPDKSGLPSDRFSAERPEGSISTLTIQRTEQRDSAMYRCASSFRQGTDEQFFGPGTRLTVL.

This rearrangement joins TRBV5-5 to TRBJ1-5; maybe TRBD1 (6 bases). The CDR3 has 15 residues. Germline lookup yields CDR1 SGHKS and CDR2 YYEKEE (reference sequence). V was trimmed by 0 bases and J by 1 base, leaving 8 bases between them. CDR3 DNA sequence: TGTGCCAGCAGCTTGGCACAGGGCAGCAATCAGCCCCAGCATTTT. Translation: CASSLAQGSNQPQHF.

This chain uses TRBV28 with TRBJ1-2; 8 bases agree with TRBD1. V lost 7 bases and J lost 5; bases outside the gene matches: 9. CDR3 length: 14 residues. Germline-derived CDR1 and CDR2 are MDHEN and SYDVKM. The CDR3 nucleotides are TGTGCCAGCACTCAACGTAGACAGGGGTATGGCTACACCTTC. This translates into CASTQRRQGYGYTF.